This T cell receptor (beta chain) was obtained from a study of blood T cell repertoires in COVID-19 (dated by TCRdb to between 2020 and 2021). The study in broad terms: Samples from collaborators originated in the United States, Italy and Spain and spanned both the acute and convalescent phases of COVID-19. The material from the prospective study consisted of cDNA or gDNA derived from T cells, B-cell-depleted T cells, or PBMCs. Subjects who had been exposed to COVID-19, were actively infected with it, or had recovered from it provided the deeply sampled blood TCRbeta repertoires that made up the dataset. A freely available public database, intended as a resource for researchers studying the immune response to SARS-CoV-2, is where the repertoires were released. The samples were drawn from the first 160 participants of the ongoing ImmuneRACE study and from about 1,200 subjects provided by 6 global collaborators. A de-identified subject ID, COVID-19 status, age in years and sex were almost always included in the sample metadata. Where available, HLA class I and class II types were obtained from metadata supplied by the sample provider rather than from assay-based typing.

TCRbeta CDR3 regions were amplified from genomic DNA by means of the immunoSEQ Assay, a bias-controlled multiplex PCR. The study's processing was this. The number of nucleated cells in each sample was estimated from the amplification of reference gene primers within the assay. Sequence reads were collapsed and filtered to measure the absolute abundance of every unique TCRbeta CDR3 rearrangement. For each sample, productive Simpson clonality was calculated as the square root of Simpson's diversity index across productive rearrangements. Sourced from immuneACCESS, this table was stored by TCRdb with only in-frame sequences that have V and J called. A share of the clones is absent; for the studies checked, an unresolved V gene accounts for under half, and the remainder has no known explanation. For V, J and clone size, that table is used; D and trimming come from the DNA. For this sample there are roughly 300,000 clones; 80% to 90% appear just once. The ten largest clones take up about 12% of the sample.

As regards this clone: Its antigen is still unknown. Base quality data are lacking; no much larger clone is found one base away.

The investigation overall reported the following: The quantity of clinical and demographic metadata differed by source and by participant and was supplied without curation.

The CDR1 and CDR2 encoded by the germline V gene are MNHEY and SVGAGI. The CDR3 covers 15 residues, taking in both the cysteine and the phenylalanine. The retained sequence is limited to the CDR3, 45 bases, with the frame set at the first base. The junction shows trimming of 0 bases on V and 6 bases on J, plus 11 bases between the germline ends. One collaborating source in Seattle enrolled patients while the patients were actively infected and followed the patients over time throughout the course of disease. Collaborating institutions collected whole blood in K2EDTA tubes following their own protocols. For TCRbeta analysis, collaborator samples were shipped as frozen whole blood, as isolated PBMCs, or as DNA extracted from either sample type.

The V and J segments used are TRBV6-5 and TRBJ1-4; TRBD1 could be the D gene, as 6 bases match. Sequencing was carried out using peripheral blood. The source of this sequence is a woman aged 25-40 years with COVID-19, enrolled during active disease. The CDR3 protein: CASSYSGGRYEKLFF. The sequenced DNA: TGTGCCAGCAGTTACTCAGGGGGACGATATGAAAAACTGTTTTTT.